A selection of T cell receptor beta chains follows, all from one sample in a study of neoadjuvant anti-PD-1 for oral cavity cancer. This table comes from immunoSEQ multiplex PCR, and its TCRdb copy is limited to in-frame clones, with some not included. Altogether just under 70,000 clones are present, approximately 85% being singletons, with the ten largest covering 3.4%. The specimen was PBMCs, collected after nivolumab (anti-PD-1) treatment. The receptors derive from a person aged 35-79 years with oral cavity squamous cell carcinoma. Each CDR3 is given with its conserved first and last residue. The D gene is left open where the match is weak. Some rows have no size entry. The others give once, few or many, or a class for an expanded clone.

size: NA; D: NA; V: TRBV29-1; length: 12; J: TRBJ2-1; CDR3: CSVEGANNEQFF; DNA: TGCAGCGTTGAAGGGGCCAACAATGAGCAGTTCTTC
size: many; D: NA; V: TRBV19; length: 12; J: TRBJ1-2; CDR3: CASSIGGDGYTF; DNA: TGTGCCAGTAGTATCGGAGGGGACGGCTACACCTTC
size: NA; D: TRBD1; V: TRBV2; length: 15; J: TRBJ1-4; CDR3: CASSLGQGENEKLFF; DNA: TGTGCCAGCAGTCTAGGACAGGGGGAAAATGAAAAACTGTTTTTT
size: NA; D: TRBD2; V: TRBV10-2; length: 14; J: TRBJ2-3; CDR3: CASKSGRAPDTQYF; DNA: TGCGCCAGCAAGAGCGGGAGGGCCCCAGATACGCAGTATTTT
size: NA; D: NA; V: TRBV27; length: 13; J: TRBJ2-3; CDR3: CASSLVTTDTQYF; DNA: TGTGCCAGCAGTTTGGTGACCACAGATACGCAGTATTTT
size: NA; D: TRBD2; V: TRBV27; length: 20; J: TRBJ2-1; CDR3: CASRSFRELAGAKFYNEQFF; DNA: TGTGCCAGCAGATCCTTCAGGGAGCTAGCGGGAGCGAAATTCTACAATGAGCAGTTCTTC
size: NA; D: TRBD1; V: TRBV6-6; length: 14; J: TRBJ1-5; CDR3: CASSTGQGNQPQHF; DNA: TGTGCCAGCAGTACGGGACAGGGGAATCAGCCCCAGCATTTT
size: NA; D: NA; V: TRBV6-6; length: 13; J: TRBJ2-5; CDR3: CAGSSRGGETQYF; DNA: TGTGCCGGCTCCTCGAGGGGGGGCGAGACCCAGTACTTC
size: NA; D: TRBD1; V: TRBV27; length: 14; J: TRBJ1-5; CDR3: CASRGTGNFGPQHF; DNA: TGTGCCAGCAGAGGGACAGGCAATTTTGGGCCCCAGCATTTT
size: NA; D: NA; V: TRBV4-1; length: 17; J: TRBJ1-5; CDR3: CASSQEGGQPSNQPQHF; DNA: TGCGCCAGCAGCCAAGAGGGTGGACAGCCTAGCAATCAGCCCCAGCATTTT
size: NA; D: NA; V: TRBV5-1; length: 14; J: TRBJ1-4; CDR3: CASSLGQGGEKLFF; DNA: TGCGCCAGCAGCTTGGGGCAGGGTGGGGAAAAACTGTTTTTT
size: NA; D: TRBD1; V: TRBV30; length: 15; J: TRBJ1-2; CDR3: CAWSAATGANYGYTF; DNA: TGTGCCTGGAGCGCGGCGACAGGGGCTAACTATGGCTACACCTTC
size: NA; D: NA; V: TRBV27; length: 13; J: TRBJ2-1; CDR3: CASSLGLWDEQFF; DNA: TGTGCCAGCAGTTTAGGCCTATGGGATGAGCAGTTCTTC
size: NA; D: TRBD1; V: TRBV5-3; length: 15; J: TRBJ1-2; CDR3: CARALPGTGVYGYTF; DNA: TGTGCCAGAGCCCTTCCCGGGACAGGGGTTTATGGCTACACCTTC
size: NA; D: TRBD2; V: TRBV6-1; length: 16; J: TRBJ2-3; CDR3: CASSEWLAGSTDTQYF; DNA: TGTGCCAGCAGTGAATGGCTAGCGGGAAGCACAGATACGCAGTATTTT
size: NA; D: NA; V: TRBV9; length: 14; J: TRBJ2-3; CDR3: CASSVGTGPEEQYF; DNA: TGTGCCAGCAGCGTAGGGACTGGGCCAGAGGAGCAGTATTTT
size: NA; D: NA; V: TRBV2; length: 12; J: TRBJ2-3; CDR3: CAAQLGSYTQYF; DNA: TGTGCCGCCCAGCTGGGCAGCTATACGCAGTATTTT
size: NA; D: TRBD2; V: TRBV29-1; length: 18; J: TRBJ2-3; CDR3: CSVGTGVGLAGGTDTQYF; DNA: TGCAGCGTTGGGACAGGCGTGGGACTAGCGGGAGGGACAGATACGCAGTATTTT
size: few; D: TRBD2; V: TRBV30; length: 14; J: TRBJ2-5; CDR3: CAWSSLAGEETQYF; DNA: TGTGCCTGGAGTTCACTAGCGGGAGAAGAGACCCAGTACTTC
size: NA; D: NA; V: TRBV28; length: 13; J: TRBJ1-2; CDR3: CASSLGQPYGYTF; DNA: TGTGCCAGCAGCCTGGGGCAGCCGTATGGCTACACCTTC
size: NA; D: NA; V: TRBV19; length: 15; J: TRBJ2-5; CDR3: CASSMSGNPVETQYF; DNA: TGTGCCAGTAGTATGTCTGGAAATCCAGTGGAGACCCAGTACTTC
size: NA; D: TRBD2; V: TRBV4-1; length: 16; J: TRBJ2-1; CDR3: CASSQEQTSGYNEQFF; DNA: TGCGCCAGCAGCCAAGAACAGACTAGCGGTTACAATGAGCAGTTCTTC
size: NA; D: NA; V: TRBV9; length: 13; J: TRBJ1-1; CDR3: CASSVQGNTEAFF; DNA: TGTGCCAGCAGCGTCCAGGGAAACACTGAAGCTTTCTTT
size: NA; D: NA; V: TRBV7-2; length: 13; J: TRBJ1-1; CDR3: CASSLGMNTEAFF; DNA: TGTGCCAGCAGCTTAGGCATGAACACTGAAGCTTTCTTT
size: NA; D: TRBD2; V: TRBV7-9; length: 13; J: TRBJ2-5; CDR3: CASSHLAEETQYF; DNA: TGTGCCAGCAGCCACCTAGCGGAGGAGACCCAGTACTTC
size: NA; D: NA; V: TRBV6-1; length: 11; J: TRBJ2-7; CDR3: CASSASYEQYF; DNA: TGTGCCAGCAGTGCCTCCTACGAGCAGTACTTC
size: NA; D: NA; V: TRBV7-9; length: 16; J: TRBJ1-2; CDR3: CASSLSTQGRAYGYTF; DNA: TGTGCCAGCAGCTTATCTACCCAAGGGAGGGCCTATGGCTACACCTTC
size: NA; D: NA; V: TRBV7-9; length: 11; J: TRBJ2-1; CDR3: CASSTYNEQFF; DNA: TGTGCCAGCAGCACTTACAATGAGCAGTTCTTC
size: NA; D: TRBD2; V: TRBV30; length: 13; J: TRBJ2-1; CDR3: CAWTGLAANEQFF; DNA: TGTGCCTGGACTGGGCTAGCGGCGAATGAGCAGTTCTTC
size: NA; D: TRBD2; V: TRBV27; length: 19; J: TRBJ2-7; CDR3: CASSPSPLAGGPTPYEQYF; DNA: TGTGCCAGCAGTCCCAGCCCCCTAGCGGGAGGGCCTACCCCCTACGAGCAGTACTTC
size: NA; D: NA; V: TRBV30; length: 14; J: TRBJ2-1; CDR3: CAWASSNSYNEQFF; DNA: TGTGCCTGGGCTTCGTCTAACTCCTACAATGAGCAGTTCTTC
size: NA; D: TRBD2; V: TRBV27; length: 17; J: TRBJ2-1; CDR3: CASTLLNGGRAYNEQFF; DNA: TGTGCCAGCACCCTCCTAAATGGCGGGAGGGCCTACAATGAGCAGTTCTTC
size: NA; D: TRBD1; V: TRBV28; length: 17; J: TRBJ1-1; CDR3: CASSYGQGGKVNTEAFF; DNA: TGTGCCAGCAGTTACGGACAGGGCGGGAAGGTGAACACTGAAGCTTTCTTT
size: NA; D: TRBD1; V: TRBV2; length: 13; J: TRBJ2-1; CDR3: CASSPDRVNEQFF; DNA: TGTGCCAGCAGTCCCGACAGGGTAAATGAGCAGTTCTTC
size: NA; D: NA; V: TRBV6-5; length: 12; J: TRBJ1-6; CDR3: CASAGALSPLHF; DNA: TGTGCCAGCGCCGGGGCGCTTTCACCCCTCCACTTT
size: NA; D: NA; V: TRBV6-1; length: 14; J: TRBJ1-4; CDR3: CASTGGQTNEKLFF; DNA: TGTGCCAGCACTGGCGGACAGACTAATGAAAAACTGTTTTTT
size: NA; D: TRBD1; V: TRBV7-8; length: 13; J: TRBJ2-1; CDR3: CASSQGEYNEQFF; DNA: TGTGCCAGCAGCCAGGGGGAGTACAATGAGCAGTTCTTC
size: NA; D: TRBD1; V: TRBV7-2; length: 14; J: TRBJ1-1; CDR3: CASSYGGQGVFAFF; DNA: TGTGCCAGCAGCTACGGGGGGCAGGGGGTTTTTGCTTTCTTT
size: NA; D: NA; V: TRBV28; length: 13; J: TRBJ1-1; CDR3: CASSLVGTAEAFF; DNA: TGTGCCAGCAGCCTTGTGGGAACCGCTGAAGCTTTCTTT
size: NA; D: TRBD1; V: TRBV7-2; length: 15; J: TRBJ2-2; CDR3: CASSSPGTDTGELFF; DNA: TGTGCCAGCAGCTCCCCGGGGACAGACACCGGGGAGCTGTTTTTT
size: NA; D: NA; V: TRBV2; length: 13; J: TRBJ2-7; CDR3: CASSYGGSYEQYF; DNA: TGTGCCAGCAGTTATGGGGGCTCCTACGAGCAGTACTTC
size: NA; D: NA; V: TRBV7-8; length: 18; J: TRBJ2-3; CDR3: CASSLVPGTSYSTDTQYF; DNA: TGTGCCAGCAGCTTAGTTCCCGGTACTAGTTACAGCACAGATACGCAGTATTTT
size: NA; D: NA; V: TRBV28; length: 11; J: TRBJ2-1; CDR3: CASSFFDEQFF; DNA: TGTGCCAGCAGTTTTTTTGATGAGCAGTTCTTC
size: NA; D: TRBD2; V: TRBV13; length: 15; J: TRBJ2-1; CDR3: CASTRGTSGGSEQFF; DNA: TGTGCCAGCACCCGAGGGACTAGCGGGGGTAGTGAGCAGTTCTTC
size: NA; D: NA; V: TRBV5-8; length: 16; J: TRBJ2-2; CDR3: CASSFRGGANTGELFF; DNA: TGTGCCAGCAGCTTTAGGGGGGGCGCGAACACCGGGGAGCTGTTTTTT
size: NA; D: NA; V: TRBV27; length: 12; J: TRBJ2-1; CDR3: CASSIIGDEQFF; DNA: TGTGCCAGCAGTATTATCGGGGACGAGCAGTTCTTC
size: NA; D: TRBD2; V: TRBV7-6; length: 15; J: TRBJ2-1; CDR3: CASSWGLAGTDEQFF; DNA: TGTGCCAGCAGCTGGGGACTAGCGGGAACGGATGAGCAGTTCTTC
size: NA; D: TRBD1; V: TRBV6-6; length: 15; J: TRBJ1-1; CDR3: CASSSPQGARTEAFF; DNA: TGTGCCAGCAGTTCCCCTCAGGGGGCCAGGACTGAAGCTTTCTTT
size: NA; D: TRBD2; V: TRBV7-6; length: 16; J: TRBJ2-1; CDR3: CASSLETAGRYNEQFF; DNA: TGTGCCAGCAGCTTAGAGACAGCGGGACGTTACAATGAGCAGTTCTTC
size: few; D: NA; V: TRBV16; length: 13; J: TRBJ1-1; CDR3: CASSPDRAAEAFF; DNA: TGTGCCAGCAGCCCGGACAGAGCCGCGGAAGCTTTCTTT
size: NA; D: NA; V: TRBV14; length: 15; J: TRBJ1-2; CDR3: CASSQGGTPGYGYTF; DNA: TGTGCCAGCAGCCAAGGGGGCACTCCAGGCTATGGCTACACCTTC